A single sample is the source of the 3 T cell receptor beta chains below, sequenced in a study of blood T cell repertoires in COVID-19. Sequencing used immunoSEQ multiplex PCR; TCRdb keeps in-frame clones, though not all of them. The top ten clones hold roughly 8% of a sample with hundreds of thousands of clones, roughly four fifths of them seen once. The sequenced sample consisted of peripheral blood. These receptors originate from a woman older than 75 with COVID-19, enrolled during active disease.

V is TRBV29-1 and J is TRBJ2-7; 9 nucleotides line up with TRBD2. V shed 6 bases and J 1 base; nucleotides not matched to a gene: 7. Germline V gives CDR1 SQVTM, CDR2 ANQGSEA. This CDR3 spans 14 amino acids. Here the CDR3 reads CSVISGRTSYEQYF. The CDR3 bases are TGCAGCGTAATTAGCGGGAGAACGTCCTACGAGCAGTACTTC.

The rearrangement joins TRBV20-1 to TRBJ2-5; maybe TRBD1 (5 bases). Trimming took 3 bases from V and 3 from J, leaving 20 bases between them. This CDR3 is built from 16 residues. The germline CDR1 and CDR2 sequences are DFQATT and SNEGSKA (reference sequence). The CDR3 DNA follows: TGCAGTGCTAGTCGCCGGCAGGGATGGGTCAAAGAGACCCAGTACTTC. Its translation: CSASRRQGWVKETQYF.

The gene calls are TRBV5-1 and TRBJ2-7; 9 nucleotides align to TRBD1. The germline CDR1 and CDR2 sequences are SGHRS and YFSETQ. The junction had 3 bases not matched to a gene; V was cut back by 3 bases and J by 5 bases. The CDR3 has 13 residues. This CDR3 reads CASSSTGGNEQYF. CDR3 bases: TGCGCCAGCAGCTCGACAGGGGGGAACGAGCAGTACTTC.